Listed below are T cell receptor beta chains from one sample, sequenced in a study of cytomegalovirus exposure and HLA in healthy donors. TCRdb's copy holds only in-frame clones and misses some; the assay was immunoSEQ multiplex PCR. The table has some 75,000 clones, under 80% seen once; the top ten hold 5.9%. The sample was PBMCs. The receptors originated from a man between 18 and 35 years old in good health and CMV-seropositive. The CDR3 runs from the conserved cysteine through the conserved F or W. The D gene is left open where the match is weak. Expanded clones are given a class, and other clones once, few, many or no size at all.

cdr3_nt | cdr3_aa | v_call | cdr3_length | j_call | d_call | clone_size
TGCGCCAGCAGTGAGGGGGGGGCGACCCCCTACGAGCAGTACTTC | CASSEGGATPYEQYF | TRBV10-1 | 15 | TRBJ2-7 | - | -
TGTGCCAGCAGCTTAGACAGGGCCTATGGCTACACCTTC | CASSLDRAYGYTF | TRBV7-8 | 13 | TRBJ1-2 | - | -
TGTGCCAGCAGCTTAATTACTAGCAGTTCCTACGAGCAGTACTTC | CASSLITSSSYEQYF | TRBV7-2 | 15 | TRBJ2-7 | - | -
TGTGCCTCGGGGGGCTTAGTTTCCGAGCAGTACTTC | CASGGLVSEQYF | TRBV28 | 12 | TRBJ2-7 | - | -
TGTGCCAGCAGCTTAGACGACAGGGGGCCCGAGCAGTACTTC | CASSLDDRGPEQYF | TRBV7-9 | 14 | TRBJ2-7 | TRBD1 | few
TGTGCCAGCAGTTTACCCCCGGTTCTGTCCCAGCATTTT | CASSLPPVLSQHF | TRBV28 | 13 | TRBJ1-5 | - | -
TGTGCCATCAGTGAGCGGACAGGGGGGCCCTACGAGCAGTACTTC | CAISERTGGPYEQYF | TRBV10-3 | 15 | TRBJ2-7 | TRBD1 | -
TGTGCCAGTAGTCCAGACAGGAGAGGCGAGCAGTACTTC | CASSPDRRGEQYF | TRBV19 | 13 | TRBJ2-7 | - | -
TGTGCCAGCAGCACCACTAGCGGAGGCTCCTACGAGCAGTACTTC | CASSTTSGGSYEQYF | TRBV7-9 | 15 | TRBJ2-7 | TRBD2 | -
TGTGCCACCTCTCCGGGACTAGCGGTCGAGAACTACAATGAGCAGTTCTTC | CATSPGLAVENYNEQFF | TRBV7-6 | 17 | TRBJ2-1 | TRBD2 | few
TGTGCCAGCAGCGTAGAGGCTAGCAGTAGCTACGAGCAGTACTTC | CASSVEASSSYEQYF | TRBV9 | 15 | TRBJ2-7 | - | -
TGCGCCAGCAGCTCGGGCGGGATGACGTACGAGCAGTACTTC | CASSSGGMTYEQYF | TRBV5-1 | 14 | TRBJ2-7 | - | -
TGTGCCAGCAGCCCCCAAGTTGGCGGTGAAGCTTTCTTT | CASSPQVGGEAFF | TRBV9 | 13 | TRBJ1-1 | - | -
TGTGCCAGCAGCGTAGAAGGCGGGAGGGCCGATGAGCAGTTCTTC | CASSVEGGRADEQFF | TRBV9 | 15 | TRBJ2-1 | TRBD2 | -
TGCGCCAGCAGCTTCCGGGACACCTATGGCTACACCTTC | CASSFRDTYGYTF | TRBV5-1 | 13 | TRBJ1-2 | - | -
TGCAGCGTTGAAGGTCCACTAGATTCCTACAATAAGCAGTTCTTC | CSVEGPLDSYNKQFF | TRBV29-1 | 15 | TRBJ2-1 | - | -
TGTGCCAGCAGCTTAGTAGTTTTGGAGACCCAGTACTTC | CASSLVVLETQYF | TRBV7-9 | 13 | TRBJ2-5 | - | -
TGTGCCAGCAGTGAAGGTTTGGGACTAGCGGGAAAAGATACGCAGTATTTT | CASSEGLGLAGKDTQYF | TRBV2 | 17 | TRBJ2-3 | TRBD2 | -
TGCGCCAGCAGCGTAGGACAGTACACTGAAGCTTTCTTT | CASSVGQYTEAFF | TRBV9 | 13 | TRBJ1-1 | - | -
TGTGCCAGCAGCCCCAATCCTAGGCCGGACGAGCAGTACTTC | CASSPNPRPDEQYF | TRBV28 | 14 | TRBJ2-7 | - | -
TGTGCCAGCAGTGCAGACAGAGCAACTAATGAAAAACTGTTTTTT | CASSADRATNEKLFF | TRBV6-5 | 15 | TRBJ1-4 | - | -
TGTGCCAGCAGTTACTCGAGGCGTAAGCTATCCAATGAGCAGTTCTTC | CASSYSRRKLSNEQFF | TRBV6-5 | 16 | TRBJ2-1 | - | -
TGTGCCAGCAGCGAAGTTGGGGGCACGATCGTCGGCTACACCTTC | CASSEVGGTIVGYTF | TRBV28 | 15 | TRBJ1-2 | - | -
TGTGCCAGTAGTTGGGGAGGCATGAACACTGAAGCTTTCTTT | CASSWGGMNTEAFF | TRBV19 | 14 | TRBJ1-1 | - | -
TGTGCCAGCAGCTTCACACGGGGAGATACGCAGTATTTT | CASSFTRGDTQYF | TRBV11-3 | 13 | TRBJ2-3 | - | -
TGTGCCAGCAGCGGCAGAGACTCCACCGGGGAGCTGTTTTTT | CASSGRDSTGELFF | TRBV9 | 14 | TRBJ2-2 | - | -
TGTGCCAGCAGCTTAGGTGTCGGGACACAACAAGAGACCCAGTACTTC | CASSLGVGTQQETQYF | TRBV7-6 | 16 | TRBJ2-5 | - | -
TGTGCCGGGTCCGGGGGGGGATCCTCTGGAAACACCATATATTTT | CAGSGGGSSGNTIYF | TRBV2 | 15 | TRBJ1-3 | - | -
TGCAGCGTTGTAGGGGGTGAGACCCAGTACTTC | CSVVGGETQYF | TRBV29-1 | 11 | TRBJ2-5 | - | -
TGCAGCGCCCTTGAAGGGGGCTACACTGAAGCTTTCTTT | CSALEGGYTEAFF | TRBV29-1 | 13 | TRBJ1-1 | TRBD1 | -
TGTGCCAGCAGCTTCAGGGGAACGAACACTGAAGCTTTCTTT | CASSFRGTNTEAFF | TRBV7-2 | 14 | TRBJ1-1 | - | -
TGCAGCGTCCTGGACAGGGGGCAGAAAGCTTTCTTT | CSVLDRGQKAFF | TRBV29-1 | 12 | TRBJ1-1 | TRBD1 | few
TGCGCCAGCAGCCAAGTGGGGAGGAGGGACCAGCCCCAGCATTTT | CASSQVGRRDQPQHF | TRBV4-1 | 15 | TRBJ1-5 | - | few